One and the same sample provided the 22 T cell receptor beta chains below, sequenced in a study of cytomegalovirus exposure and HLA in healthy donors. The PCR contained 60 Vbeta and 13 Jbeta primers. Only in-frame clones appear in the TCRdb table, and some are missing; sequencing was by immunoSEQ multiplex PCR. The sample lists about 130,000 clones; around 84% were seen once. Sequenced material: PBMCs. The receptors come from a man aged 50 to 60 in good health and CMV-seronegative.

The chain employs TRBV5-8 and TRBJ1-5; perhaps TRBD1 as D (6 bases). Germline CDR1 and CDR2: SGHTS and YDEGEE. This CDR3 contains 17 residues. V was trimmed by 4 bases and J by 0 bases, leaving 17 bases between them. The CDR3 loop reads CASSRGGGTFSNQPQHF. The CDR3 DNA reads TGTGCCAGCAGCCGAGGGGGGGGCACCTTTAGCAATCAGCCCCAGCATTTT.

V gene TRBV5-1 combines with J gene TRBJ2-2; D is unresolved. The germline CDR1 and CDR2 sequences are SGHRS and YFSETQ. This CDR3 has 15 residues. Trimming shortened V by 1 base and J by 3 bases, and 10 bases separated the two germline ends. CDR3 DNA: TGCGCCAGCAGCTTGAGCAGGCCCGACACCGGGGAGCTGTTTTTT. It codes for CASSLSRPDTGELFF.

The table lists this clone with a few counts. It is unclear where the CDR3 begins or ends on the DNA, so no DNA is shown, and the CDR3 is as TCRdb lists it. The rearrangement uses TRBV6-6 and TRBJ1-5; the table's TRBD1 call for D was not verified on the DNA. Germline V lookup: CDR1 MNHNY, CDR2 SVGAGI (reference sequence). The CDR3 is 14 residues long, ends included. CDR3 amino acids: CASSSSTGGQPQHF.

The chain employs TRBV7-8 and TRBJ1-4; D is uncertain. The CDR3 totals 13 residues. V was trimmed by 4 bases and J by 8 bases, leaving 11 bases between them. The germline V gene encodes CDR1 SGHVS and CDR2 FQNEAQ. The CDR3 sequence: CASSSLPGEKLFF. The CDR3, as DNA: TGTGCCAGCAGCTCCCTCCCGGGGGAAAAACTGTTTTTT. Full variable domain (rest looked up from reference TRBV7-8 and TRBJ1-4): GAGVSQSPRYKVAKRGQDVALRCDPISGHVSLFWYQQALGQGPEFLTYFQNEAQLDKSGLPSDRFFAERPEGSVSTLKIQRTQQEDSAVYLCASSSLPGEKLFFGSGTQLSVL.

V is TRBV5-1 and J is TRBJ2-1; tentatively, D is TRBD1 (6 bases). CDR1 SGHRS and CDR2 YFSETQ come from the germline V gene. Trimming stripped 4 bases from V and 8 bases from J, with 13 bases between. This CDR3 has 13 residues. CDR3 in DNA: TGCGCCAGCAGCCGGGACATTTATTATGAGCAGTTCTTC. This codes for CASSRDIYYEQFF.

V and J are TRBV7-9 and TRBJ2-7; tentatively, D is TRBD2 (5 bases). The germline V gene encodes CDR1 SEHNR and CDR2 FQNEAQ (reference sequence). Deletions cut 2 bases from V and 3 bases from J, with 11 bases between. The CDR3 extends over 14 amino acids. CDR3 nucleotides: TGTGCCAGCAGCTTACGCGGACGGGGCTACGAGCAGTACTTC. Translating it yields CASSLRGRGYEQYF.

The chain uses TRBV5-1 and TRBJ1-2; 7 bases are shared with TRBD1. This CDR3 is 14 amino acids long. The J segment lost 4 bases and the V segment lost 4 bases, leaving 7 bases of the junction unmatched. Germline V gene sequence: CDR1 SGHRS, CDR2 YFSETQ. The CDR3 region is CASSTDREAYGYTF. The DNA for the CDR3 is TGCGCCAGCAGCACCGACAGGGAGGCCTATGGCTACACCTTC.

The rearrangement links TRBV5-1 to TRBJ1-1; a possible D gene is TRBD1 (5 bases). V lost 0 bases and J lost 6, with 18 bases in between. CDR1 and CDR2 (germline): SGHRS, YFSETQ. This CDR3 comprises 16 residues. CDR3 sequence reads: CASSLATPPGGPEAFF. In nucleotides, the CDR3 is TGCGCCAGCAGCTTGGCGACCCCACCGGGGGGACCTGAAGCTTTCTTT.

The chain couples TRBV7-2 to TRBJ2-5; TRBD1 agrees at 12 bases. From germline, CDR1 is SGHTA and CDR2 FQGNSA. This CDR3 is 17 amino acids long. The V segment lost 5 bases and the J segment 5 bases; nucleotides outside the gene matches: 12. The CDR3 nucleotides are TGTGCCAGCAGCGCTACTTCGGGACAGGGGGCGCGGGAGACCCAGTACTTC. The encoded protein is CASSATSGQGARETQYF.

The rearrangement links TRBV18 to TRBJ1-4; D unresolved. Between the trimmed V and J ends, which lost 2 bases and 6 bases, there was a span of 13 bases. Germline CDR1 reads KGHSH; CDR2 reads LQKENI. CDR3 length equals 15 residues. The CDR3 DNA reads TGTGCCAGCTCACCAGAGGGCCTCGGGTATGAAAAACTGTTTTTT. Protein product: CASSPEGLGYEKLFF.

The chain couples TRBV5-1 to TRBJ2-5; 8 bases align to TRBD2. J was trimmed by 5 bases and V by 4 bases; bases with no gene match: 7. The CDR3 is 14 residues long. Germline CDR1 reads SGHRS; CDR2 reads YFSETQ. CDR3 residues: CASSPGGVVETQYF. The CDR3, as DNA: TGCGCCAGCAGCCCCGGGGGGGTTGTGGAGACCCAGTACTTC. The variable domain in full, with the rest retrieved from reference TRBV5-1 and TRBJ2-5, is KAGVTQTPRYLIKTRGQQVTLSCSPISGHRSVSWYQQTPGQGLQFLFEYFSETQRNKGNFPGRFSGRQFSNSRSEMNVSTLELGDSALYLCASSPGGVVETQYFGPGTRLLVL.

This sequence joins TRBV2 and TRBJ2-1; 7 bases agree with TRBD2. The CDR3 length is 19 residues. V lost 3 bases to trimming and J lost 0 bases; unmatched junction nucleotides: 14. CDR1 is SNHLY and CDR2 is FYNNEI in the germline V gene. This CDR3 is CASSEWGLIIGSSYNEQFF. The CDR3 nucleotides are TGTGCCAGCAGTGAGTGGGGACTAATAATCGGGAGCTCCTACAATGAGCAGTTCTTC.

Here the CDR3 reads CASSRDRNEKLFF. In DNA form, the CDR3 reads TGCGCCAGCAGCAGGGACAGAAATGAAAAACTGTTTTTT. The chain is built from TRBV4-3 and TRBJ1-4, with 7 bases matching TRBD1. This CDR3 has 13 residues. Germline assignment: CDR1 LGHNA and CDR2 YSLEER. Losses at the gene ends were 5 bases for V and 5 bases for J; bases not matched to a gene: 2.

The chain employs TRBV4-1 and TRBJ1-5; D remains ambiguous. Germline CDR1 is MGHRA and CDR2 is YSYEKL. This CDR3 has 15 amino acids. Deletions cut 1 base from V and 4 bases from J, with 11 bases between. The CDR3 bases are TGCGCCAGCAGCCAAGTATACAGTCGTAATCAGCCCCAGCATTTT. As protein: CASSQVYSRNQPQHF.

The V gene is TRBV4-2, the J gene TRBJ1-5; 7 bases line up with TRBD1. Germline loops: CDR1 LGHNA, CDR2 YNFKEQ. The length of the CDR3 is 18 residues. The trim removed 1 base at V and 0 bases at J, leaving 9 bases unmatched. The DNA for the CDR3 is TGTGCCAGCAGCCAAGCTCCCACAGGGACAGATAGCAATCAGCCCCAGCATTTT. This translates into CASSQAPTGTDSNQPQHF.

This clone was recorded once. The chain recombines TRBV18 with TRBJ2-7; D uncertain. The V gene's germline CDR1 is KGHSH and CDR2 LQKENI. This CDR3 is 13 amino acids long. V lost 4 bases and J 2 bases, leaving 9 bases between the germline ends. CDR3 DNA: TGTGCCAGCTCACTGTCAACAGCCTACGAGCAGTACTTC. Translated: CASSLSTAYEQYF.

The chain employs TRBV7-9 and TRBJ1-1; 7 nucleotides line up with TRBD1. This CDR3 spans 15 amino acids. V was pared by 7 bases and J by 3 bases, with 11 bases of the junction left unmatched. Germline values: CDR1 SEHNR, CDR2 FQNEAQ (reference sequence). The CDR3 region has the DNA TGTGCCAGCACCCTGGACAGGTTCGGAGACACTGAAGCTTTCTTT. Amino acids: CASTLDRFGDTEAFF.

This chain connects TRBV5-6 to TRBJ2-7; 7 bases line up with TRBD2. Germline lookup yields CDR1 SGHDT and CDR2 YYEEEE. J gave up 5 bases and V 0 bases, and 8 bases lay outside the gene matches. The CDR3 has 15 amino acids. The CDR3 DNA reads TGTGCCAGCAGCTTGGAGCGGGGAATCTTCCACGAGCAGTACTTC. Amino acids: CASSLERGIFHEQYF.

The V gene is TRBV5-1, the J gene TRBJ2-4; TRBD2 is a possible D gene (6 bases). V gave up 0 bases and J gave up 8 bases, with 15 bases separating them. The CDR3 sequence is 15 residues long. The germline gives CDR1 SGHRS, CDR2 YFSETQ. CDR3 nucleotide sequence: TGCGCCAGCAGCTTGGAAGGCTCGCCGGGGGACATTCAGTACTTC. Amino acids: CASSLEGSPGDIQYF.

This clone was counted only a few times. V usage is TRBV4-2 and J usage is TRBJ2-3; 8 bases are a match to TRBD1. Germline values: CDR1 LGHNA, CDR2 YNFKEQ. J lost 11 bases, V lost 0 bases, and 10 bases had no gene match. This CDR3 spans 15 amino acids. CDR3 nucleotide sequence: TGTGCCAGCAGCCAAGATTGGACAGGGTCAGGTGGGCAGTATTTT. Translation gives CASSQDWTGSGGQYF.

V usage is TRBV10-1 and J usage is TRBJ2-2, with 12 bases matching TRBD2. V shed 10 bases, J shed 6 bases, and the junction held 24 bases outside the gene matches. Germline values: CDR1 WNHNN, CDR2 SYGVQD (reference sequence). This CDR3 has 20 residues. The CDR3: CAISLEILAGGRNLAGELFF. CDR3 coding DNA: TGCGCCATCTCCCTTGAGATACTAGCGGGGGGCCGAAATCTCGCCGGGGAGCTGTTTTTT.

J is TRBJ2-6 and V is TRBV7-9; weak D call: TRBD2 (5 bases). With 5 bases removed from V and 1 base from J, the gap between germline ends came to 9 bases. Germline CDR1 reads SEHNR; CDR2 reads FQNEAQ (reference sequence). The CDR3 covers 15 residues. The CDR3 nucleotides are TGTGCCAGCAGCGAGGGAGCATCTGGGGCCAACGTCCTGACTTTC. Protein: CASSEGASGANVLTF.